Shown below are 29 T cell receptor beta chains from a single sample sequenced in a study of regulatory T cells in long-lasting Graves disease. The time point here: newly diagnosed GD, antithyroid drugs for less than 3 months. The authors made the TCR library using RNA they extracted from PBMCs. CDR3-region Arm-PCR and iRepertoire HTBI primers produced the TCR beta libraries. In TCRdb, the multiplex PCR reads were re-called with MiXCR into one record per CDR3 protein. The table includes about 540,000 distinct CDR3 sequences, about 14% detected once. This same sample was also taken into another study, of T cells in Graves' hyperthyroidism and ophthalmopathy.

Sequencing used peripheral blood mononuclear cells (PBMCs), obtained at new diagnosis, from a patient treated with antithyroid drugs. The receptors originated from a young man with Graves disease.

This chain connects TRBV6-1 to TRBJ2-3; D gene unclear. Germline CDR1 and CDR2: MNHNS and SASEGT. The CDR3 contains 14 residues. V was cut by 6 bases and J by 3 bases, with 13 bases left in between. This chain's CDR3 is CASRSQSETDTQYF. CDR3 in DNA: TGTGCCAGCAGATCCCAATCAGAGACAGATACGCAGTATTTT.

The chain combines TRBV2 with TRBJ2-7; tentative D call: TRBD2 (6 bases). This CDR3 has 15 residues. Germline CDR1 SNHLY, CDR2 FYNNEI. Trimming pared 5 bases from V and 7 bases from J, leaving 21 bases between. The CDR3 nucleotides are TGTGCCAGCAGTATAGGACTAAAGACCTTCTTGGAGCAGTACTTC. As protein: CASSIGLKTFLEQYF.

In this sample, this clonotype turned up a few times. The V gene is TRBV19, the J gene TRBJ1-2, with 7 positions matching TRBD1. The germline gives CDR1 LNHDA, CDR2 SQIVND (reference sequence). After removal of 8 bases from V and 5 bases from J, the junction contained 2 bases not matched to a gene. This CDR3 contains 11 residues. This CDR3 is CASGQEYGYTF. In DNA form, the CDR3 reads TGTGCCAGTGGACAGGAGTATGGCTACACCTTC.

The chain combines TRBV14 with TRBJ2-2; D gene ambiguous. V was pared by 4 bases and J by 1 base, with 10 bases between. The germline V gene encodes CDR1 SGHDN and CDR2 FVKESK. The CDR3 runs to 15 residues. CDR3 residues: CASSLRTQNTGELFF. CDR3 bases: TGTGCCAGCAGCCTCCGTACCCAGAACACCGGGGAGCTGTTTTTT.

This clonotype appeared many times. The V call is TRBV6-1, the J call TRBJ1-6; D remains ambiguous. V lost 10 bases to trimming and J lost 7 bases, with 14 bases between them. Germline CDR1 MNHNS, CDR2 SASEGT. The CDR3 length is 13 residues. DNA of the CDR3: TGTGCCACCCTCATCGGAGGGAATTCACCCCTCCACTTT. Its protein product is CATLIGGNSPLHF.

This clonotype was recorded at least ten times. The CDR3 DNA sequence: TGTGCCAGCAGGGGGAACACAGGGGCTTTTGAGCAGTACTTC. It translates to CASRGNTGAFEQYF. The chain recombines TRBV11-2 with TRBJ2-7; 7 bases match TRBD1. The CDR3 length is 14 residues. Trimming at V came to 6 bases and at J to 7 bases, leaving 12 bases not matched to a gene. Per germline, CDR1 SGHAT and CDR2 FQNNGV.

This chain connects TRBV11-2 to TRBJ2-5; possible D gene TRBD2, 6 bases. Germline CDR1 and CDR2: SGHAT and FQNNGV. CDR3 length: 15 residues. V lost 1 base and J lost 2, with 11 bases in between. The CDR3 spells CASSLGGGIQETQYF. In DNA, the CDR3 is TGTGCCAGCAGCTTAGGAGGCGGGATTCAAGAGACCCAGTACTTC.

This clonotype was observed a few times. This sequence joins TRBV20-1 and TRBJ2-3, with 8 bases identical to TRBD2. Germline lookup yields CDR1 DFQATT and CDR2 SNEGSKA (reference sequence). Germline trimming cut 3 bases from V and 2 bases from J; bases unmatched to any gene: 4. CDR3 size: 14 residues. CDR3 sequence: CSASGSGITDTQYF. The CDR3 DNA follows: TGCAGTGCTAGTGGTAGCGGGATCACAGATACGCAGTATTTT.

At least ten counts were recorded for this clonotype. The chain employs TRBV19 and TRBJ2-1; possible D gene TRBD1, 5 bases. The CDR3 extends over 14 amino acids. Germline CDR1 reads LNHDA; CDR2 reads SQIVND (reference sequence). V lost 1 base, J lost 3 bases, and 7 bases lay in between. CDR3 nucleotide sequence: TGTGCCAGTAGTATAGGGACACTCTACAATGAGCAGTTCTTC. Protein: CASSIGTLYNEQFF.

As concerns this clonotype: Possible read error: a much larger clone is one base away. The CDR3 nucleotides are TGCAGCGGCCGGGACAGGGAGTACCATGAGCAGTTCTTC. It codes for CSGRDREYHEQFF. The gene calls are TRBV29-1 and TRBJ2-1; 9 nucleotides agree with TRBD1. The V and J ends lost 7 bases and 8 bases, in that order; junction bases with no gene match: 9. Looked up from germline, CDR1 is SQVTM and CDR2 is ANQGSEA. CDR3 length: 13 residues.

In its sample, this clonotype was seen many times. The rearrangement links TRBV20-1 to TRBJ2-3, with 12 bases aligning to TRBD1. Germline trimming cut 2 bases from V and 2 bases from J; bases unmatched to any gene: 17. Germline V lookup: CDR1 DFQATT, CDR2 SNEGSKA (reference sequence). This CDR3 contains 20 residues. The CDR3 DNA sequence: TGCAGTGCTAGACCCGGGACAGGGGGCGCTGGACTACCCCTCACAGATACGCAGTATTTT. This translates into CSARPGTGGAGLPLTDTQYF.

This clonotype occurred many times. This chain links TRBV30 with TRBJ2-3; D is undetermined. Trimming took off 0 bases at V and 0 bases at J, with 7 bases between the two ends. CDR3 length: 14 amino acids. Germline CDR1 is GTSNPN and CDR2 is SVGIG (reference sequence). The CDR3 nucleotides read TGTGCCTGGAGTGTTGGGCTTAGCACAGATACGCAGTATTTT. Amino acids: CAWSVGLSTDTQYF.

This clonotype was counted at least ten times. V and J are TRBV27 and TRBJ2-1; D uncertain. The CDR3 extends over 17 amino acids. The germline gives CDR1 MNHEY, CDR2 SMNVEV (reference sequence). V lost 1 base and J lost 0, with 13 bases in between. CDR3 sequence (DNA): TGTGCCAGCAGTTTATTAGCCACCAAGAGCTCCTACAATGAGCAGTTCTTC. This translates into CASSLLATKSSYNEQFF.

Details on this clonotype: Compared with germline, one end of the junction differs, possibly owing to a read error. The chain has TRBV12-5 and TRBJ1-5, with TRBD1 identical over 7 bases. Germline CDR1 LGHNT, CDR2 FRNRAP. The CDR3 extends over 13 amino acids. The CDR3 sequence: CTSARTGNQPQHF. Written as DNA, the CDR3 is TGTACTAGTGCCAGGACAGGAAATCAGCCCCAGCATTTT.

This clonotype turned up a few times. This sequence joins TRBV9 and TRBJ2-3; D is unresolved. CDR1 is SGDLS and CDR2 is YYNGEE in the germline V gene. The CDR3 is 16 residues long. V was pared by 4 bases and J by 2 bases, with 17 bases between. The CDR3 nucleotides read TGTGCCAGCAGCCCTCAGGCGGAAATTGTCACAGATACGCAGTATTTT. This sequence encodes CASSPQAEIVTDTQYF.

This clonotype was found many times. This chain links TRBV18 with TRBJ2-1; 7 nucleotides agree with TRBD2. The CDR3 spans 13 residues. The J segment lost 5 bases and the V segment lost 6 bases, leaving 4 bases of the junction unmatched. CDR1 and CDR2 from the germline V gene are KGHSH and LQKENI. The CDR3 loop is CASSGGLNNEQFF. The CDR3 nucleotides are TGTGCCAGCTCGGGGGGACTAAACAATGAGCAGTTCTTC. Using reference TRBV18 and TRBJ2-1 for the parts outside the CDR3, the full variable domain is NAGVMQNPRHLVRRRGQEARLRCSPMKGHSHVYWYRQLPEEGLKFMVYLQKENIIDESGMPKERFSAEFPKEGPSILRIQQVVRGDSAAYFCASSGGLNNEQFFGPGTRLTVL.

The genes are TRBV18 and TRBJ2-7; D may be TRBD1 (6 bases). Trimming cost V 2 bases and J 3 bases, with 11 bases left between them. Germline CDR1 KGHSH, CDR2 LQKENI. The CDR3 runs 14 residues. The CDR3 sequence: CASSPRDKFYEQYF. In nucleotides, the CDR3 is TGTGCCAGCTCACCAAGGGACAAGTTCTACGAGCAGTACTTC.

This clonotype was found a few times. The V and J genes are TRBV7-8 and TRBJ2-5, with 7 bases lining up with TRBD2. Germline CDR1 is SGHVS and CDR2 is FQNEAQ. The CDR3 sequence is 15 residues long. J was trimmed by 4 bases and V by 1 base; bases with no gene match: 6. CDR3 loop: CASSLELASVETQYF. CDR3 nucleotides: TGTGCCAGCAGCTTAGAACTAGCGAGTGTAGAGACCCAGTACTTC.

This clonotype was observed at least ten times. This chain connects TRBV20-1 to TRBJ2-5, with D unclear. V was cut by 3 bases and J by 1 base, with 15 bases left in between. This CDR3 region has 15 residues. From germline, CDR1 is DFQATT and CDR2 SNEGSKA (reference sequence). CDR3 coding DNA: TGCAGTGCTAGTCCAAGGACGGAAATCCAAGAGACCCAGTACTTC. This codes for CSASPRTEIQETQYF.

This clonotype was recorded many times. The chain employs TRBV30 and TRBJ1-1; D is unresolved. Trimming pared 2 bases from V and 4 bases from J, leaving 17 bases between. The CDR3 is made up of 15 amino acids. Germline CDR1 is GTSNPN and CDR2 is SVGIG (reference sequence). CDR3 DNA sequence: TGTGCCTGGAGTCCGATGACCCTTGAGCTCACTGAAGCTTTCTTT. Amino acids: CAWSPMTLELTEAFF. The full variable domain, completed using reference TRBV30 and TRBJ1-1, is SQTIHQWPATLVQPVGSPLSLECTVEGTSNPNLYWYRQAAGRGLQLLFYSVGIGQISSEVPQNLSASRPQDRQFILSSKKLLLSDSGFYLCAWSPMTLELTEAFFGQGTRLTVV.

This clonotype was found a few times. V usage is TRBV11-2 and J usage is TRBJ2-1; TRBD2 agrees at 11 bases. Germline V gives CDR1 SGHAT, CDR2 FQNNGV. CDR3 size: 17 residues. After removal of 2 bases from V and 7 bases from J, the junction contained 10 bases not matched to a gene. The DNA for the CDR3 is TGTGCCAGCAGCTTATTCCTAGCGGGAGGTACGTTTAATGAGCAGTTCTTC. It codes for CASSLFLAGGTFNEQFF.

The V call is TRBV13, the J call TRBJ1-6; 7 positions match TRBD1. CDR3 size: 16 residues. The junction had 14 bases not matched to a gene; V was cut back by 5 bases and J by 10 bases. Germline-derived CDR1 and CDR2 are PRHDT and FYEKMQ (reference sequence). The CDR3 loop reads CASSPGQAKPWSPLHF. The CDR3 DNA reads TGTGCCAGCAGCCCCGGACAGGCGAAACCCTGGTCACCCCTCCACTTT.

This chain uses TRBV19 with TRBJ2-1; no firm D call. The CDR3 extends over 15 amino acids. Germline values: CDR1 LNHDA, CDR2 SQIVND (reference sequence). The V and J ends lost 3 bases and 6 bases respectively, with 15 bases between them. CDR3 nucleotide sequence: TGTGCCAGTAGTATCGATCCCGCCGTTTCCAATGAGCAGTTCTTC. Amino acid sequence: CASSIDPAVSNEQFF.

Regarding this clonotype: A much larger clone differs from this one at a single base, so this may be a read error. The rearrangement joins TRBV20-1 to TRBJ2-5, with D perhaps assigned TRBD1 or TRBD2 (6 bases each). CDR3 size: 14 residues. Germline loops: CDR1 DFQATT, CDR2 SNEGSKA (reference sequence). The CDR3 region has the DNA TGCAGTGCCCCTAGAGGGGGGACCCAAGAGACCCGGTACTTC. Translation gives CSAPRGGTQETRYF.

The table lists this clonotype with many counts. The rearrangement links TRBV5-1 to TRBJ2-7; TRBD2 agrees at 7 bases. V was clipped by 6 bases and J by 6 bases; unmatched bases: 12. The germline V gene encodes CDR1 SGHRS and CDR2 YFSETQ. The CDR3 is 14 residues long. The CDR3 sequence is CASTEPGLVGEQYF. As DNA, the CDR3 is TGCGCCAGCACCGAACCCGGACTAGTAGGCGAGCAGTACTTC.

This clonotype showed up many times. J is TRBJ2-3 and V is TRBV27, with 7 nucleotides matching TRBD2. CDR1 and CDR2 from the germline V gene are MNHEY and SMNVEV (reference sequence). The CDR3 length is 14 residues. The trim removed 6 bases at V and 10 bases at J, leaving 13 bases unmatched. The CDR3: CASRKAGEMGAQYF. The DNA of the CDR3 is TGTGCCAGCAGAAAGGCGGGAGAGATGGGCGCGCAGTATTTT.

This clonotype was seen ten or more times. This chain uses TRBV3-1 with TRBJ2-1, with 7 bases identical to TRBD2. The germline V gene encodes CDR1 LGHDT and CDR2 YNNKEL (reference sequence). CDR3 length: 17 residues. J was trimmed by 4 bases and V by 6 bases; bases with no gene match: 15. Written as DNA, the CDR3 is TGTGCCAGCAGGCTCTCCAAGGAGGGAGGGTCTTACAATGAGCAGTTCTTC. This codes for CASRLSKEGGSYNEQFF.

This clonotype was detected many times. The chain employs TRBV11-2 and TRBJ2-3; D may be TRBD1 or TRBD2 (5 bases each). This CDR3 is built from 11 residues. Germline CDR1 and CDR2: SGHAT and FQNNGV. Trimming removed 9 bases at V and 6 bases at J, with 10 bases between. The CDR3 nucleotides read TGTGCCAGTCTCCGGGGCGATACGCAGTATTTT. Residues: CASLRGDTQYF.

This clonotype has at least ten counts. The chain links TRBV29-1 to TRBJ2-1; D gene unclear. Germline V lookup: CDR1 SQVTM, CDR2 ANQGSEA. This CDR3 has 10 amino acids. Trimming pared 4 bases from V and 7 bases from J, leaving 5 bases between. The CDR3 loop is CSVGANEQFF. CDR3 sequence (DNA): TGCAGCGTTGGAGCGAATGAGCAGTTCTTC.